This T cell receptor beta chain was found in a study of blood T cell repertoires in COVID-19 (dated by TCRdb to the early 2020s). Broadly, across the study: Collaborator samples came from the United States, Italy and Spain and covered acute and convalescent phases of COVID-19. The repertoires were released in a freely available public database meant as a resource for research on the immune response to SARS-CoV-2. Where available, HLA class I and class II types were obtained from metadata supplied by the sample provider rather than from assay-based typing. The prospective study material was composed of cDNA or gDNA derived from T cells, B-cell-depleted T cells, or PBMCs. The samples were drawn from the first 160 participants of the ongoing ImmuneRACE study and from 950 to 1,500 subjects provided by 6 global collaborators. Subjects who had been exposed to COVID-19, were actively infected with it, or had recovered from it provided the deeply sampled blood TCRbeta repertoires that made up the dataset. The sample metadata nearly always contained a de-identified subject ID, COVID-19 status, age in years and sex.

TCRbeta CDR3 regions were amplified from genomic DNA by means of the immunoSEQ Assay, a bias-controlled multiplex PCR. The authors' analysis ran thus. Within the assay, amplification of reference gene primers was used to estimate how many nucleated cells each sample contained. To quantify the absolute abundance of each unique TCRbeta CDR3 rearrangement, sequence reads were collapsed and filtered. For each sample, productive Simpson clonality was calculated as the square root of Simpson's diversity index across productive rearrangements. In its TCRdb copy, this immuneACCESS table keeps in-frame sequences only and misses some clones. Where compared with another copy, unresolved V genes explain less than half of these, and the others have no known cause. The V and J calls and clone size come from that table; D and trimming were worked out from the DNA. Here the sample has 250,000 or so clones; roughly 86% occur a single time. Together, the top ten hold roughly 2.6% of the sample.

Of note for this clone: The antigen it binds to is not known. Per-base quality was not reported, and no clone a single base away is much larger than it.

Participants in the prospective study were aged about 18 to 100 years, lived in 20 to 30 United States geographic areas, and enrolled through a virtual design. In the prospective study, cohorts were assigned on the basis of participant-reported clinical history obtained from a screening survey and a study questionnaire. For ImmuneRACE Cohort 3, a participant was defined as recovered based on two consecutive negative NP/OP PCR tests, clearance by a healthcare professional, or resolution of symptoms. Mobile phlebotomists in the prospective study collected whole blood, serum and a nasopharyngeal or oropharyngeal swab from every participant. Prospective study participants could optionally give additional blood draws and questionnaires over a 2-month period. Prospective study blood samples were shipped either frozen or at room temperature before DNA extraction. Here V drops 2 bases and J drops 5 bases, and the junction holds 6 bases not matched to any gene. CDR1 and CDR2 are drawn from the germline V gene (reference sequence): LNHNV, YYDKDF. The CDR3 runs 15 residues from the cysteine to the phenylalanine. Kept here is only the CDR3 DNA, which spans 45 bases and is read in frame from base 1.

Overall study results and their limits: Clinical and demographic metadata were provided uncurated, with the amount varying by source and participant.

This chain is built from TRBV15 and TRBJ2-5, and 9 junction bases match TRBD1. Material for sequencing was PBMCs or T cells enriched from blood (not recorded which). The TCR was taken from a woman under 30 who had recovered from COVID-19. The CDR3 reads CATSRPDRGGETQYF. The DNA reads as follows: TGTGCCACCAGCAGACCGGACAGGGGTGGCGAGACCCAGTACTTC.